This T cell receptor beta chain is drawn from a study of beta chain features in type 1 diabetes (dated by TCRdb to between 2018 and 2020). For the study in its entirety: No differences in mean age, gender distribution, total cell number or subset yield were found between patients and healthy donors. A total of some 110 million sorted cells were examined across all samples, and a strong correlation was observed between cell number per subset and RNA yield. The study compared the TCRB repertoires of sorted circulating CD4+ T cell subsets in recently diagnosed type 1 diabetes patients with those in matched healthy donors. Whereas all 30 or so donors provided naive and central memory subsets, regulatory and stem cell-like memory subsets were isolated from just 8 patients and roughly 8 healthy donors.

Compared with germline, V lacks 7 bases and J lacks 5 bases; bases without a gene match: 9. As encoded in the germline V gene, CDR1 is MDHEN while CDR2 is SYDVKM. The CDR3 sequence holds 15 residues, the cysteine and phenylalanine included. Solely the CDR3 DNA is kept, with 45 bases framed from the first base. This clone was seen only a few times. What this receptor recognizes is not known. Base qualities are missing; no much larger clone stands one base away. The entire amount of isolated RNA was reverse transcribed using the High Capacity cDNA Reverse Transcription Kit, so the sequenced TCRB transcripts were expressed ones. Naive, central memory and regulatory T cell samples underwent deep immunoSEQ sequencing, averaging around 3.7 million total reads per sample. After sorted cells were lysed in RLT buffer, RNA was extracted with DNase-treated RNeasy Micro or Mini kits, with the choice depending on cell number. To prevent cross-contamination, each cell subset was processed individually, whereas patient and healthy donor samples were processed jointly. The immunoSEQ multiplex PCR was used to amplify TCRB sequences from cDNA, yielding 87-bp fragments that span the CDR3 region. Sequencing of the amplicons was done on the Illumina HiSeq platform. In the authors' own workflow: PCR bias was computationally corrected using synthetic template baselines, reads within Hamming distance 2 were collapsed, and singletons that could not be merged were discarded. By aligning reads against IMGT, V, D and J genes, CDR3 length, and insertions or deletions at six rearrangement sites were assigned. Within each subset, clonotype counts were normalized to the number of sorted cells before true diversity and Gini coefficients were calculated with the tcR R package. Repertoire sharing was quantified using the overlap coefficient calculated on TCRB nucleotide sequences. Out-of-frame TCRB sequences from naive cells were analyzed to stand in for the pre-selection repertoire. TCRdb mirrors the immuneACCESS table, restricted to in-frame sequences. Some clones are absent from its copies; in checked studies, under half trace to an unresolved V gene, and the reason for the others is unknown. D and trimming come from the DNA, and the V and J calls and clone size come from that table. The sample table records under 250,000 clones; around an eighth of these occur just once. The ten largest make up 0.025% to 0.03% of the sample.

What the study reported, not specific to this receptor: Only small numbers of individuals were included in the HLA sub-analyses, which left unresolved whether HLA type had any influence on TCRB rearrangement. Because cDNA rather than genomic DNA was sequenced, highly expressing activated cells could have been over-represented, although no difference in activation and CD3 levels was found between groups. Patients with type 1 diabetes made fewer insertions and deleted more nucleotides at VDJ recombination sites, implying thymic rearrangement abnormalities. Shorter templates might have been favored by PCR, but patient and control samples were amplified and corrected together, so both groups would have been affected equally by any skew. Naive, central memory and regulatory TCRB repertoires appeared more similar among patients than among healthy donors. A moderate but significant shortening of TCRB CDR3 length was observed in type 1 diabetes patients in all four CD4+ subsets.

Each donor gave one peripheral blood draw, averaging about 100 mL, which was collected into heparinised tubes. Using a panel that included CD45RO, CCR7, CD25, CD127, CD95 and CD27, naive, central memory, regulatory and stem cell-like memory CD4+ T cells were sorted on a BD FACSAria II. Purity was above 95% for every sorted population. PBMCs were separated immediately by Lymphoprep density gradient centrifugation and were stained directly, without being cultured. So that batch effects would be minimized, each experiment stained and sorted samples in pairs, pairing one healthy donor with one patient.

Recombination linked TRBV28 to TRBJ2-3; 10 of the junction bases match TRBD2. The sequenced material came from naive CD4+ T cells from blood. The meaning of the sample's cell subset or site label: true naive CD4+ T cells. The sequence came from a woman in her thirties or forties in good health. The CDR3: CASIPLAGAGDTQYF. The sequenced DNA is TGTGCCAGCATTCCCCTAGCGGGGGCCGGAGATACGCAGTATTTT.